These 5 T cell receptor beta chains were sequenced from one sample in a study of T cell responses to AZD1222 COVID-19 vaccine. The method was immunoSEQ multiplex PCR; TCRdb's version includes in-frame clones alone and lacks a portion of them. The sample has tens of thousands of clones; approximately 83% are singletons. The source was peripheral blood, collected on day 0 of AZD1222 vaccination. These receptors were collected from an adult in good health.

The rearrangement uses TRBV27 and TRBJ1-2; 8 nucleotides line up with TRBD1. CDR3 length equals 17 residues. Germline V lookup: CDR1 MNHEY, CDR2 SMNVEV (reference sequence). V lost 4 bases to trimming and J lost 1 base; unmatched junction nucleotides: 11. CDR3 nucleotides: TGTGCCAGCAGTTCCCACCCTTCCAGGGGGCGTAACTATGGCTACACCTTC. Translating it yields CASSSHPSRGRNYGYTF.

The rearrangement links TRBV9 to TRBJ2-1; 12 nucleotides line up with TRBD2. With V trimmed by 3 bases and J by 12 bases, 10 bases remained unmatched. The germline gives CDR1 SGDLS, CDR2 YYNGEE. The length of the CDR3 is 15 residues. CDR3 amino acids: CASSADLAGGPRQFF. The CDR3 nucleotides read TGTGCCAGCAGCGCTGATCTAGCGGGGGGGCCAAGGCAGTTCTTC. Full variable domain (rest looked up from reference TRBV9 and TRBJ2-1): DSGVTQTPKHLITATGQRVTLRCSPRSGDLSVYWYQQSLDQGLQFLIQYYNGEERAKGNILERFSAQQFPDLHSELNLSSLELGDSALYFCASSADLAGGPRQFFGPGTRLTVL.

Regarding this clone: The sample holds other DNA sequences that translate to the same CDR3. The CDR3 DNA sequence: TGTGCCTGGAGTGCAGAGACAGGGAGAAGCAATCAGCCCCAGCATTTT. This codes for CAWSAETGRSNQPQHF. The chain employs TRBV30 and TRBJ1-5; 7 bases are a match to TRBD1. Losses at the gene ends were 1 base for V and 1 base for J; bases not matched to a gene: 7. The CDR3 covers 16 residues. The germline CDR1 and CDR2 sequences are GTSNPN and SVGIG (reference sequence).

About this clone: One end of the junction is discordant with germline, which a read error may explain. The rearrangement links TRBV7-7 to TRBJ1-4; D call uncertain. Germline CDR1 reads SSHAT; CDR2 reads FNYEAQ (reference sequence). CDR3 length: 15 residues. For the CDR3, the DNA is TGTGCTAGCAGCCCGGGGAGGGAAGGACCGGAAAAACTGTTTTTT. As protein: CASSPGREGPEKLFF.

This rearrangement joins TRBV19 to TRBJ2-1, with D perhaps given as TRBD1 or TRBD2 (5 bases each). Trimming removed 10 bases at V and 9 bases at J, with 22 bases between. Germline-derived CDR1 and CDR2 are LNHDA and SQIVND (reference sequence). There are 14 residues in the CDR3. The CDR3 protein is CATGSQLVQGEQFF. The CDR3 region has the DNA TGTGCCACCGGTTCCCAACTAGTTCAGGGTGAGCAGTTCTTC. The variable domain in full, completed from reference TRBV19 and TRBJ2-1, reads DGGITQSPKYLFRKEGQNVTLSCEQNLNHDAMYWYRQDPGQGLRLIYYSQIVNDFQKGDIAEGYSVSREKKESFPLTVTSAQKNPTAFYLCATGSQLVQGEQFFGPGTRLTVL.